This TCR beta chain appears in the sequencing data of a study of human T cells and chemical hapten exposure. Regarding the study as a whole: It was expanded TCRs that formed significantly more large CDR3 similarity clusters than controls did.

The time point is: patch test 1, 2 weeks after DPC sensitization. Sample treatment: therapeutic diphenylcyclopropenone sensitization with weekly scalp DPC. Total RNA was isolated from whole blood that had not been fractionated. Germline lookup yields CDR1 MDHEN and CDR2 SYDVKM. V was clipped by 6 bases and J by 14 bases, with 13 bases between them. The CDR3 length is 10 residues. TCRdb used MiXCR to reprocess the RACE reads, holding one entry per CDR3 protein. The repertoire holds around 110,000 distinct CDR3 sequences, with roughly 12% as singletons. On this clonotype itself: Its antigen is as yet unknown.

The chain couples TRBV28 to TRBJ1-1; unclear D gene. The sequenced sample was whole blood, obtained in connection with sensitization to the hapten diphenylcyclopropenone (DPC). This sequence originates from a woman aged 45-65 years with alopecia areata. Some clones in this sample may be carry-over from other donors' samples. Here the CDR3 reads CASRQISTFF. In nucleotides, the CDR3 is TGTGCCAGCAGGCAGATTTCCACATTCTTT.